This TCR beta chain is from a study of tumor-infiltrating lymphocytes in primary liver carcinoma. Trimming cost V 5 bases and J 2 bases; bases outside gene matches: 6. The germline V gene has CDR1 SGHTA and CDR2 FQGNSA. There are 16 residues in the CDR3. It was from 20-30 mg of unsorted bulk tissue that RNA and DNA were co-extracted. Chronic HBV infection, which was untreated, was present in the patients. Separate regions, five per tumor, were sampled. In every tumor sample, viable tumor cells made up over 75%. With a constant-region primer, TCR beta cDNA was made from around 530 ng of total RNA. For TCR beta, libraries were produced by three nested multiplex PCR rounds using slightly modified ARM-PCR. TRBV1-TRBV30 forward primers paired with a C-beta reverse primer were used in the first two PCR rounds, which ran about 11 cycles each. A single record per CDR3 protein comes from TCRdb applying MiXCR to the multiplex PCR reads. The sample has more than 95,000 distinct CDR3 sequences, 64% seen once.

A note on this clonotype: Its antigen is still unknown.

Study conclusions and caveats: Blood had a significantly lower top-250-clone fraction than tumors did (p = 0.039).

J is TRBJ2-3 and V is TRBV7-2; 11 bases line up with TRBD2. The sequence came from a woman in her sixties with primary liver carcinoma and hepatitis B virus infection. The sequenced sample was liver tumor tissue from sampling region 3. Regarding subset: tumor region T3, left-lateral pole. The chain's CDR3 is CASSASSGRFTDTQYF. The CDR3 DNA reads as TGTGCCAGCAGCGCCTCTAGCGGGAGGTTCACAGATACGCAGTATTTT.